The 20 T cell receptor beta chains in this list originate from one sample, sequenced in a study of cytomegalovirus exposure and HLA in healthy donors. Sequencing used immunoSEQ multiplex PCR; TCRdb keeps in-frame clones, though not all of them. The repertoire includes fewer than 85,000 clones, approximately 96% of them detected once, and 1.3% sits in the top ten. The sequenced material came from PBMCs. All receptors derive from a woman aged 18-35 years in good health and CMV-seronegative.

The chain combines TRBV4-1 with TRBJ1-1; 7 bases are shared with TRBD1. CDR3 length: 15 residues. V was clipped by 7 bases and J by 7 bases; unmatched bases: 15. Germline V lookup: CDR1 MGHRA, CDR2 YSYEKL. The CDR3 protein is CASNPGQGGGFEAFF. In DNA form, the CDR3 reads TGCGCCAGCAACCCAGGCCAGGGGGGCGGATTTGAAGCTTTCTTT.

This clone showed up just once. J is TRBJ1-1 and V is TRBV7-9; tentative D call: TRBD1 (6 bases). The CDR3 sequence is 14 residues long. V shed 8 bases and J shed 7 bases, with 20 bases lying between them. CDR1 and CDR2 from the germline V gene are SEHNR and FQNEAQ (reference sequence). This CDR3 reads CASDSGVAGHEAFF. The CDR3, as DNA: TGTGCCAGCGACTCAGGGGTGGCCGGCCATGAAGCTTTCTTT.

The V and J genes are TRBV2 and TRBJ2-4; D unclear. The germline V and J ends were trimmed by 1 base and 0 bases, with 4 bases remaining between them. The CDR3 runs 14 residues. Per the germline V gene, CDR1 is SNHLY and CDR2 is FYNNEI. The CDR3: CASSEGLAKNIQYF. The DNA for the CDR3 is TGTGCCAGCAGTGAAGGGCTAGCCAAAAACATTCAGTACTTC.

This rearrangement joins TRBV9 to TRBJ1-2; 7 bases align to TRBD1. Germline V gene lookup returns CDR1 SGDLS and CDR2 YYNGEE. Trimming removed 1 base from V and 2 bases from J; junction bases left unmatched: 8. The CDR3 contains 16 residues. The CDR3 is CASSVIPSTGNYGYTF. The CDR3 DNA sequence: TGTGCCAGCAGCGTAATCCCCTCGACAGGGAACTATGGCTACACCTTC.

The chain carries TRBV6-5 and TRBJ2-3, with a possible D match to TRBD1 (6 bases). The CDR3 runs to 13 residues. Germline CDR1 is MNHEY and CDR2 is SVGAGI. The germline V and J ends were trimmed by 8 bases and 5 bases, with 14 bases remaining between them. CDR3 coding DNA: TGTGCCAGCCAATTAAAAGGGGGAGATACGCAGTATTTT. Its translation: CASQLKGGDTQYF.

Note on this clone: The junction does not match germline at one end; this may be a read error. This sequence joins TRBV7-2 and TRBJ1-2; TRBD1 agrees at 12 bases. The germline V gene encodes CDR1 SGHTA and CDR2 FQGNSA. The CDR3 spans 16 residues. CDR3 residues: CASSPGQGAANYGYTF. The CDR3 nucleotides read TGTGCCAGCAGCCCGGGACAGGGGGCAGCTAATTATGGCTACACCTTC.

The rearrangement joins TRBV13 to TRBJ2-5, with 8 bases aligning to TRBD1. Unmatched junction bases numbered 16, after V lost 6 bases and J lost 7 bases. CDR1 is PRHDT and CDR2 is FYEKMQ in the germline V gene (reference sequence). The CDR3 totals 16 residues. The chain's CDR3 is CASSIRTGLSVWTQYF. The CDR3 coding sequence is TGTGCCAGCAGTATCAGGACAGGGTTGAGCGTTTGGACCCAGTACTTC.

The chain is built from TRBV7-9 and TRBJ2-1; a possible D gene is TRBD1 (5 bases). The CDR3 length is 14 residues. Trimming cost V 4 bases and J 3 bases, with 10 bases left between them. Germline-derived CDR1 and CDR2 are SEHNR and FQNEAQ (reference sequence). CDR3 nucleotides: TGTGCCAGCAGCTCGACGACAGTCTACAATGAGCAGTTCTTC. Translation gives CASSSTTVYNEQFF.

The rearrangement joins TRBV13 to TRBJ2-7; 15 positions agree with TRBD2. The CDR3 is made up of 17 amino acids. Trimming removed 0 bases from V and 7 bases from J; junction bases left unmatched: 7. The germline V gene encodes CDR1 PRHDT and CDR2 FYEKMQ (reference sequence). DNA for the CDR3: TGTGCCAGCAGCTTAGGCAAGGGGGGACTAGCGGGAGGTGAGCAGTACTTC. Encoded protein: CASSLGKGGLAGGEQYF.

The chain joins TRBV4-1 to TRBJ2-2; 8 bases line up with TRBD1. Germline values: CDR1 MGHRA, CDR2 YSYEKL. The CDR3 is 18 amino acids. Trimming at V came to 1 base and at J to 1 base, leaving 8 bases not matched to a gene. CDR3 nucleotide sequence: TGCGCCAGCAGCCAAGTGGTATTCGGGACAGGGAACACCGGGGAGCTGTTTTTT. It yields the protein CASSQVVFGTGNTGELFF.

The CDR3 region is CASSPPQGDGYTF. CDR3 DNA: TGTGCCAGCAGCCCGCCGCAAGGGGATGGCTACACCTTC. The J gene is TRBJ1-2, the V gene TRBV7-9; TRBD1 might be the D (5 bases). This CDR3 contains 13 residues. The V end was cut by 5 bases, the J end by 6 bases, with 13 bases between. CDR1 and CDR2 from the germline V gene are SEHNR and FQNEAQ (reference sequence). Filled out from reference TRBV7-9 and TRBJ1-2, the complete variable domain reads DTGVSQNPRHKITKRGQNVTFRCDPISEHNRLYWYRQTLGQGPEFLTYFQNEAQLEKSRLLSDRFSAERPKGSFSTLEIQRTEQGDSAMYLCASSPPQGDGYTFGSGTRLTVV.

This rearrangement joins TRBV11-2 to TRBJ2-2, with D possibly TRBD2 on 6 matching bases. Trimming pared 1 base from V and 8 bases from J, leaving 8 bases between. The length of the CDR3 is 13 residues. From germline, CDR1 is SGHAT and CDR2 FQNNGV. In nucleotides, the CDR3 is TGTGCCAGCAGCTTAGGACTAGTTGGGGAGCTGTTTTTT. It yields the protein CASSLGLVGELFF.

The J gene is TRBJ2-1, the V gene TRBV7-6, with TRBD2 identical over 14 bases. CDR3 size: 18 residues. Germline trimming cut 5 bases from V and 0 bases from J; bases unmatched to any gene: 6. Germline V CDR1 and CDR2: SGHVS, FNYEAQ. The CDR3 DNA reads as TGTGCCAGCAGCGGGGGACTAGCGGGAGATTACTCCTACAATGAGCAGTTCTTC. As protein: CASSGGLAGDYSYNEQFF.

The chain is built from TRBV5-1 and TRBJ2-7; 10 bases agree with TRBD2. Germline V lookup: CDR1 SGHRS, CDR2 YFSETQ. CDR3 length: 16 residues. The V and J ends lost 1 base and 5 bases, in that order; junction bases with no gene match: 9. CDR3 DNA sequence: TGCGCCAGCAGCTTGTTAGCGGGAGGTTTGGCAAACGAGCAGTACTTC. Protein product: CASSLLAGGLANEQYF.

The chain recombines TRBV28 with TRBJ1-5; D is ambiguous. The length of the CDR3 is 12 residues. Germline loops: CDR1 MDHEN, CDR2 SYDVKM. The V and J ends lost 3 bases and 4 bases respectively, with 4 bases between them. CDR3 in amino acids: CASSLQNQPQHF. DNA for the CDR3: TGTGCCAGCAGTTTGCAGAATCAGCCCCAGCATTTT.

V gene TRBV5-1 combines with J gene TRBJ1-3; 9 bases fit TRBD1. The CDR3 spans 14 residues. Looked up from germline, CDR1 is SGHRS and CDR2 is YFSETQ. Germline trimming cut 4 bases from V and 4 bases from J; bases unmatched to any gene: 3. CDR3 bases: TGCGCCAGCAGCCCCGGGACAGGGGGAAACACCATATATTTT. Translated, it gives CASSPGTGGNTIYF.

This clone occurred once. V gene TRBV30 combines with J gene TRBJ1-4; no clear D. CDR1 and CDR2 from the germline V gene are GTSNPN and SVGIG (reference sequence). The germline V and J ends were trimmed by 2 bases and 7 bases, with 11 bases remaining between them. The CDR3 runs 13 residues. CDR3 sequence reads: CAWSTGLGEKLFF. The CDR3 DNA reads TGTGCCTGGAGTACGGGTCTCGGTGAAAAACTGTTTTTT.

This chain connects TRBV10-3 to TRBJ2-1; D may be TRBD2 (5 bases). Per germline, CDR1 ENHRY and CDR2 SYGVKD. There are 15 residues in the CDR3. V lost 6 bases and J lost 8, with 20 bases in between. CDR3 amino acids: CAIRTTREKMDEQFF. In DNA form, the CDR3 reads TGTGCCATCAGGACCACTAGAGAGAAGATGGATGAGCAGTTCTTC.

The genes are TRBV6-6 and TRBJ2-7; D might be TRBD1 (5 bases). Looked up from germline, CDR1 is MNHNY and CDR2 is SVGAGI (reference sequence). V was cut by 4 bases and J by 1 base, with 8 bases left in between. CDR3 size: 13 residues. The CDR3 sequence: CASSSTESYEQYF. CDR3 DNA sequence: TGTGCCAGCAGTTCGACAGAATCCTACGAGCAGTACTTC.

V gene TRBV19 combines with J gene TRBJ2-1; 8 bases line up with TRBD2. Losses at the gene ends were 6 bases for V and 8 bases for J; bases not matched to a gene: 6. The CDR3 length is 13 residues. Per germline, CDR1 LNHDA and CDR2 SQIVND (reference sequence). CDR3 loop: CASRKGTRDEQFF. The CDR3 nucleotides are TGTGCCAGTAGAAAAGGGACTAGAGATGAGCAGTTCTTC.